Below, 18 T cell receptor beta chains from the same sample are listed, as sequenced in a study of cytotoxic CD8 clonotypes in ibrutinib-treated CLL (dated by TCRdb to 2020 to 2023). The time point tag for this specimen amounts to: roughly 2 years on ibrutinib. Library prep was done by the immunoSEQ multiplex PCR assay. TCRdb holds this immuneACCESS table with in-frame rearrangements only. Some clones are missing; in checked studies, unresolved V genes explain under half, and the rest has no known cause. This sample is represented by some 92,000 clones; approximately 71% of them were singletons. The ten biggest clones cover around 24% of the sample. Sample: PBMCs, taken after 24 months of ibrutinib treatment. Receptors originate from a human donor with chronic lymphocytic leukemia.

This clone was counted a few times. The J gene is TRBJ1-2, the V gene TRBV29-1; no clear D. CDR1 SQVTM and CDR2 ANQGSEA come from the germline V gene. The CDR3 extends over 12 amino acids. Trimming stripped 6 bases from V and 2 bases from J, with 10 bases between. The CDR3 spells CSVGSGNYGYTF. The CDR3 bases are TGCAGCGTAGGCTCGGGGAACTATGGCTACACCTTC.

This chain links TRBV9 with TRBJ2-7; 9 bases are a match to TRBD1. V lost 3 bases, J lost 6 bases, and 7 bases stayed unmatched. Germline V CDR1 and CDR2: SGDLS, YYNGEE. CDR3 length: 14 residues. In DNA form, the CDR3 reads TGTGCCAGCAGCGCCGGGGACAGGGTCAGCGAGCAGTACTTC. Protein product: CASSAGDRVSEQYF.

The CDR3 loop reads CASSPSGTENQPQHF. The CDR3 DNA is TGCGCCAGCAGTCCGTCAGGGACAGAGAATCAGCCCCAGCATTTT. This chain uses TRBV4-1 with TRBJ1-5; 7 bases map to TRBD1. V lost 6 bases and J lost 4; bases outside the gene matches: 9. The germline V gene has CDR1 MGHRA and CDR2 YSYEKL. CDR3 length: 15 residues.

This clone is a singleton in its sample. At one of its ends the junction is not consistent with the germline gene, which may arise from a read error. The chain is built from TRBV29-1 and TRBJ1-1; D is possibly TRBD1 (5 bases). The CDR3 covers 11 residues. From germline, CDR1 is SQVTM and CDR2 ANQGSEA. The CDR3 nucleotides read TGCAGCGTTGCTGGGGCAGGGCAGGGAGGTTTT. It is translated as CSVAGAGQGGF.

The gene calls are TRBV11-2 and TRBJ1-2; D unresolved. V was clipped by 6 bases and J by 4 bases, with 15 bases between them. Per germline, CDR1 SGHAT and CDR2 FQNNGV. This CDR3 has 14 residues. The CDR3 loop is CASRPIGQIYGYTF. DNA of the CDR3: TGTGCCAGCAGGCCCATAGGGCAGATCTATGGCTACACCTTC.

J is TRBJ2-1 and V is TRBV5-1, with 8 bases that match TRBD2. CDR1 is SGHRS, CDR2 YFSETQ, per germline. V shed 0 bases and J 7 bases; nucleotides not matched to a gene: 6. There are 15 residues in the CDR3. In nucleotides, the CDR3 is TGCGCCAGCAGCTTGGTAAGCGGGAGCTGGAATGAGCAGTTCTTC. This codes for CASSLVSGSWNEQFF.

The chain uses TRBV5-1 and TRBJ2-3; TRBD2 matches at 7 bases. Germline V lookup: CDR1 SGHRS, CDR2 YFSETQ. The J segment lost 6 bases and the V segment lost 2 bases, leaving 9 bases of the junction unmatched. This CDR3 comprises 15 residues. The CDR3 coding sequence is TGCGCCAGCAGCTTTGGTAGCGGGCGTGGGGATACGCAGTATTTT. Encoded protein: CASSFGSGRGDTQYF.

The chain uses TRBV28 and TRBJ1-2; no reliable D call. V was clipped by 5 bases and J by 4 bases, with 14 bases between them. Per germline, CDR1 MDHEN and CDR2 SYDVKM. The CDR3 loop spans 14 amino acids. In DNA form, the CDR3 reads TGTGCCAGCAGTGCCCCGAACTGGGGCTATGGCTACACCTTC. Translation: CASSAPNWGYGYTF.

This clone has a single count. The chain uses TRBV6-6 and TRBJ2-7, with D perhaps TRBD1 (5 bases). Germline CDR1 MNHNY, CDR2 SVGAGI (reference sequence). This CDR3 contains 15 residues. The germline V and J ends were trimmed by 6 bases and 6 bases, with 21 bases remaining between them. This CDR3 reads CASSPRGSDNSEQYF. CDR3 nucleotides: TGTGCCAGCAGCCCTAGGGGATCTGACAATTCCGAGCAGTACTTC.

The sample holds one count of this clone. The chain carries TRBV19 and TRBJ2-5, with D possibly matching TRBD1 (5 bases). There are 13 residues in the CDR3. Trimming cost V 6 bases and J 1 base, with 9 bases left between them. Germline-derived CDR1 and CDR2 are LNHDA and SQIVND (reference sequence). In nucleotides, the CDR3 is TGTGCCAGTAGCGACCAGGGCCAAGAGACCCAGTACTTC. Encoded protein: CASSDQGQETQYF.

The chain employs TRBV2 and TRBJ2-3, with 11 bases identical to TRBD2. Germline V gene data show CDR1 as SNHLY and CDR2 as FYNNEI. Trimming took 4 bases from V and 4 from J; bases not matched to a gene: 7. The CDR3 length is 16 residues. The CDR3 DNA reads TGTGCCAGCAGTGTTGGGTTAGCGGGAGGGTCAGATACGCAGTATTTT. This translates into CASSVGLAGGSDTQYF. The full variable domain, with the rest looked up from reference TRBV2 and TRBJ2-3, is EPEVTQTPSHQVTQMGQEVILRCVPISNHLYFYWYRQILGQKVEFLVSFYNNEISEKSEIFDDQFSVERPDGSNFTLKIRSTKLEDSAMYFCASSVGLAGGSDTQYFGPGTRLTVL.

V is TRBV28 and J is TRBJ2-6, with 9 positions matching TRBD1. The germline V gene encodes CDR1 MDHEN and CDR2 SYDVKM. This CDR3 is built from 15 residues. J was trimmed by 2 bases and V by 8 bases; bases with no gene match: 4. CDR3 region: CASSTGGAGANVLTF. The CDR3 nucleotides are TGTGCCAGCTCAACAGGGGGCGCTGGGGCCAACGTCCTGACTTTC.

This chain links TRBV19 with TRBJ2-1; 8 bases match TRBD2. Germline lookup yields CDR1 LNHDA and CDR2 SQIVND (reference sequence). V lost 5 bases to trimming and J lost 5 bases; unmatched junction nucleotides: 11. The CDR3 consists of 16 residues. CDR3 DNA sequence: TGTGCCAGTAGTTTACAATCGGGACTAGAGCACAATGAGCAGTTCTTC. This sequence encodes CASSLQSGLEHNEQFF. The full variable domain, completed using reference TRBV19 and TRBJ2-1, is DGGITQSPKYLFRKEGQNVTLSCEQNLNHDAMYWYRQDPGQGLRLIYYSQIVNDFQKGDIAEGYSVSREKKESFPLTVTSAQKNPTAFYLCASSLQSGLEHNEQFFGPGTRLTVL.

This clone was seen only once. This chain links TRBV4-3 with TRBJ2-1; 10 nucleotides match TRBD1. The CDR3 extends over 15 amino acids. J was trimmed by 6 bases and V by 4 bases; bases with no gene match: 6. Germline V gives CDR1 LGHNA, CDR2 YSLEER. Here the CDR3 reads CASSPGQGWGNEQFF. The CDR3 DNA follows: TGCGCCAGCAGCCCGGGACAGGGGTGGGGCAATGAGCAGTTCTTC.

The chain carries TRBV29-1 and TRBJ2-5; D may match TRBD1 or TRBD2 (6 bases each). Trimming pared 6 bases from V and 3 bases from J, leaving 17 bases between. Germline V gene sequence: CDR1 SQVTM, CDR2 ANQGSEA. The CDR3 consists of 14 residues. The CDR3 DNA sequence: TGCAGCGTCTCCAAGGGGGGCGCGGAAGAGACCCAGTACTTC. Encoded protein: CSVSKGGAEETQYF.

Remarks on this clone: The junction shows a germline mismatch at one end, possibly a read error. This chain joins TRBV30 and TRBJ1-2; D gene unclear. The V gene's germline CDR1 is GTSNPN and CDR2 SVGIG (reference sequence). This CDR3 has 12 residues. CDR3 sequence: CAWLRRVDGHTF. The CDR3 nucleotides read TGTGCCTGGCTCCGGAGGGTCGATGGCCACACCTTC. Full variable domain (missing parts from reference TRBV30 and TRBJ1-2): SQTIHQWPATLVQPVGSPLSLECTVEGTSNPNLYWYRQAAGRGLQLLFYSVGIGQISSEVPQNLSASRPQDRQFILSSKKLLLSDSGFYLCAWLRRVDGHTFGSGTRLTVV.

The V call is TRBV10-1, the J call TRBJ1-5; a possible D gene is TRBD1 (6 bases). CDR1 and CDR2 from the germline V gene are WNHNN and SYGVQD (reference sequence). The germline V and J ends were trimmed by 6 bases and 6 bases, with 18 bases remaining between them. The CDR3 extends over 15 amino acids. In DNA form, the CDR3 reads TGCGCCAGCAGCGACGTGGGGGCTTGGGGTCAGCCCCAGCATTTT. The encoded protein is CASSDVGAWGQPQHF.

This clone occurred once. The chain has TRBV2 and TRBJ2-5; 7 bases are shared with TRBD2. CDR1 and CDR2 (germline): SNHLY, FYNNEI. This CDR3 is built from 16 residues. Trimming cost V 7 bases and J 4 bases; bases outside gene matches: 15. CDR3 residues: CASTRGPGLSGETQYF. The CDR3 nucleotides read TGTGCCAGCACCCGTGGACCGGGACTATCGGGAGAGACCCAGTACTTC.